The 28 T cell receptor beta chains presented below share a single source sample, sequenced in a study of blood T cells in healthy people across ages. The use of a sample-barcoded 5' primer and a J-beta primer mix characterized a second PCR of roughly 7 to 12 cycles. TCRdb processed the 5' RACE reads anew with MiXCR; each CDR3 protein has one entry. This table holds 1,100,000 or so distinct CDR3 sequences, under 55% found once. The sample was blood. All receptors come from a woman aged 55-69 years in good health.

This rearrangement joins TRBV7-2 to TRBJ1-2; no definite D call. V dropped 5 bases and J dropped 9 bases, with 13 bases sitting between them. The CDR3 covers 12 residues. Germline V lookup: CDR1 SGHTA, CDR2 FQGNSA. For the CDR3, the DNA is TGTGCCAGCAGCCCCTTAATGGGTAGCTACACCTTC. Amino acids: CASSPLMGSYTF.

J is TRBJ1-1 and V is TRBV20-1; D unresolved. Germline loops: CDR1 DFQATT, CDR2 SNEGSKA (reference sequence). Trimming shortened V by 6 bases and J by 5 bases, and 13 bases separated the two germline ends. This CDR3 is 12 amino acids long. In DNA form, the CDR3 reads TGCAGTGCAAAGGACTCAGGTACTGAAGCTTTCTTT. Translated, it gives CSAKDSGTEAFF.

V gene TRBV27 combines with J gene TRBJ1-1; D is ambiguous. The germline V gene has CDR1 MNHEY and CDR2 SMNVEV (reference sequence). This CDR3 region has 13 residues. V was clipped by 1 base and J by 2 bases, with 5 bases between them. The CDR3 coding sequence is TGTGCCAGCAGTTTATTCGTAAACACTGAAGCTTTCTTT. Its protein product is CASSLFVNTEAFF.

This clonotype was seen just once. V gene TRBV5-1 combines with J gene TRBJ2-7; 15 bases align to TRBD2. Trimming removed 4 bases from V and 2 bases from J; junction bases left unmatched: 7. Germline V CDR1 and CDR2: SGHRS, YFSETQ. The CDR3 is 17 residues long. CDR3 protein: CASSGGLAGGGTYEQYF. The CDR3 DNA reads as TGCGCCAGCAGCGGGGGACTAGCGGGAGGTGGGACCTACGAGCAGTACTTC. Combining the CDR3 with reference TRBV5-1 and TRBJ2-7 gives the whole variable domain KAGVTQTPRYLIKTRGQQVTLSCSPISGHRSVSWYQQTPGQGLQFLFEYFSETQRNKGNFPGRFSGRQFSNSRSEMNVSTLELGDSALYLCASSGGLAGGGTYEQYFGPGTRLTVT.

This clonotype has just one count. The chain joins TRBV7-9 to TRBJ1-1; TRBD1 is a possible D gene (6 bases). The CDR3 contains 12 residues. Between the trimmed V and J ends, which lost 6 bases and 7 bases, there was a span of 12 bases. Germline CDR1 SEHNR, CDR2 FQNEAQ (reference sequence). The CDR3 region is CASSPETGEAFF. The DNA of the CDR3 is TGTGCCAGCAGTCCTGAGACAGGTGAAGCTTTCTTT.

This chain links TRBV7-6 with TRBJ2-7; possibly TRBD2 for D (6 bases). V was cut by 5 bases and J by 7 bases, with 21 bases left in between. CDR3 length equals 15 residues. Germline CDR1 is SGHVS and CDR2 is FNYEAQ. The CDR3 sequence: CASSLGTPSAGEQYF. The CDR3 DNA reads as TGTGCCAGCAGCCTTGGGACTCCCTCTGCTGGTGAGCAGTACTTC.

This chain uses TRBV12-3 or TRBV12-4 with TRBJ2-7; 8 nucleotides match TRBD2. This CDR3 contains 15 residues. V gave up 5 bases and J gave up 2 bases; unmatched junction bases: 8. As DNA, the CDR3 is TGTGCCAGCAGTGCCTCCGTCGGGAGGGCCTACGAGCAGTACTTC. This encodes CASSASVGRAYEQYF.

The sample holds a few counts of this clonotype. The chain recombines TRBV4-1 with TRBJ2-5, with a weak D call TRBD1 (6 bases). CDR1 is MGHRA and CDR2 is YSYEKL in the germline V gene. Trimming took off 0 bases at V and 2 bases at J, with 10 bases between the two ends. The CDR3 extends over 15 amino acids. The CDR3 region is CASSQDWGLQETQYF. DNA for the CDR3: TGCGCCAGCAGCCAAGACTGGGGGCTGCAAGAGACCCAGTACTTC.

There are a few counts of this clonotype. The genes are TRBV6-2 or TRBV6-3 and TRBJ2-1; D gene uncertain. This CDR3 comprises 13 residues. The germline CDR1 and CDR2 sequences are MNHEY and SVGEGT. Trimming left V 7 bases short and J 0 bases short, with 7 bases between. The CDR3: CASTRNSYNEQFF. CDR3 sequence (DNA): TGTGCCAGCACCCGAAACTCCTACAATGAGCAGTTCTTC.

CDR3 sequence reads: CASSFGTGGKYQETQYF. The DNA for the CDR3 is TGTGCCAGCAGTTTTGGGACAGGGGGCAAGTACCAAGAGACCCAGTACTTC. This chain uses TRBV6-6 with TRBJ2-5; the match to TRBD1 covers 12 bases. V gave up 4 bases and J gave up 0 bases; unmatched junction bases: 6. Germline V gives CDR1 MNHNY, CDR2 SVGAGI (reference sequence). CDR3 length: 17 amino acids.

This clonotype was observed a few times. The J gene is TRBJ2-5, the V gene TRBV20-1, with 8 bases matching TRBD1. V lost 3 bases to trimming and J lost 3 bases; unmatched junction nucleotides: 12. Germline V gives CDR1 DFQATT, CDR2 SNEGSKA (reference sequence). The CDR3 covers 16 residues. The CDR3 sequence: CSASGQGRGIKETQYF. As DNA, the CDR3 is TGCAGTGCTAGCGGACAGGGCAGGGGGATTAAAGAGACCCAGTACTTC.

This chain links TRBV7-9 with TRBJ1-1; no clear D. This CDR3 has 11 amino acids. V lost 6 bases and J lost 4, with 6 bases in between. CDR1 and CDR2 (germline): SEHNR, FQNEAQ (reference sequence). CDR3 DNA: TGTGCCAGCAGTGGGCTCACTGAAGCTTTCTTT. Amino acid sequence: CASSGLTEAFF.

The chain is built from TRBV6-1 and TRBJ2-3; D is perhaps TRBD1 (5 bases). From germline, CDR1 is MNHNS and CDR2 SASEGT. This CDR3 region has 15 residues. The V and J ends lost 0 bases and 2 bases respectively, with 9 bases between them. The CDR3 region is CASSEALGVTDTQYF. CDR3 DNA sequence: TGTGCCAGCAGTGAAGCGCTAGGGGTCACAGATACGCAGTATTTT.

V gene TRBV29-1 combines with J gene TRBJ1-2; unclear D gene. CDR1 is SQVTM and CDR2 is ANQGSEA in the germline V gene. The CDR3 is made up of 11 amino acids. With 7 bases removed from V and 0 bases from J, the gap between germline ends came to 6 bases. CDR3 loop: CSADPNYGYTF. The CDR3 DNA sequence: TGCAGCGCCGACCCTAACTATGGCTACACCTTC.

A remark on this clonotype: This clone may be a read error of a much larger clone one base away. This chain links TRBV12-3 or TRBV12-4 with TRBJ1-1; unclear D gene. The CDR3 runs 13 residues. Trimming shortened V by 6 bases and J by 1 base, and 9 bases separated the two germline ends. The chain's CDR3 is CASSQTWNTEAFF. Written as DNA, the CDR3 is TGTGCCAGCAGCCAGACATGGAACACTGAAGCTTTCTTT.

This rearrangement joins TRBV28 to TRBJ2-2; D unresolved. CDR3 size: 16 residues. Germline V CDR1 and CDR2: MDHEN, SYDVKM. V gave up 2 bases and J gave up 4 bases, with 14 bases separating them. The CDR3, as DNA: TGTGCCAGCAGTTTAATAAGTAGCTGGGGCACCGGGGAGCTGTTTTTT. This sequence encodes CASSLISSWGTGELFF.

The chain employs TRBV10-3 and TRBJ2-7; D is uncertain. From germline, CDR1 is ENHRY and CDR2 SYGVKD. The V end was cut by 0 bases, the J end by 5 bases, with 8 bases between. This CDR3 comprises 13 residues. CDR3 protein: CAISESHEDEQYF. DNA of the CDR3: TGTGCCATCAGTGAGTCGCATGAGGACGAGCAGTACTTC.

This clonotype occurred a few times. This rearrangement joins TRBV29-1 to TRBJ2-3; the D call may be TRBD1 or TRBD2 (5 bases each). V was trimmed by 2 bases and J by 6 bases, leaving 9 bases between them. CDR3 length: 12 residues. From germline, CDR1 is SQVTM and CDR2 ANQGSEA. The chain's CDR3 is CSVEWGMDTQYF. CDR3 DNA sequence: TGCAGCGTTGAATGGGGGATGGATACGCAGTATTTT.

This chain connects TRBV27 to TRBJ2-4; no reliable D call. Germline V CDR1 and CDR2: MNHEY, SMNVEV (reference sequence). This CDR3 contains 15 residues. The V gene lost 4 bases and the J gene lost 0 bases, with 10 bases spanning the gap. CDR3: CASSSIQKAKNIQYF. The CDR3 bases are TGTGCCAGCAGTTCGATACAGAAAGCCAAAAACATTCAGTACTTC.

This clonotype showed up just once. V gene TRBV12-3 or TRBV12-4 combines with J gene TRBJ2-7, with TRBD1 as a possible D gene (6 bases). This CDR3 spans 14 amino acids. V was trimmed by 8 bases and J by 1 base, leaving 15 bases between them. The DNA for the CDR3 is TGTGCCAGCGGCCGAGGGACATCTTCCTACGAGCAGTACTTC. This encodes CASGRGTSSYEQYF.

This clonotype was observed once. CDR3 residues: CASSDGTGVTPYF. The CDR3 DNA is TGTGCCAGCAGCGACGGGACAGGGGTCACGCCGTACTTC. The J gene is TRBJ2-5, the V gene TRBV7-2; 10 nucleotides agree with TRBD1. Trimming took 5 bases from V and 13 from J; bases not matched to a gene: 10. Germline CDR1 and CDR2: SGHTA and FQGNSA. CDR3 length: 13 amino acids.

With respect to this clonotype: A much larger clone is a single base away; this may be a read error. The chain employs TRBV4-2 and TRBJ2-1; D may be TRBD1 or TRBD2 (5 bases each). The end of the DNA aligns better with TRBJ2-7, so the J call may be wrong. The CDR3 consists of 17 residues. Germline V gene sequence: CDR1 LGHNA, CDR2 YNFKEQ. The CDR3 sequence is CASSQTSGALSYNEQYF. CDR3 in DNA: TGTGCCAGCAGCCAAACCTCCGGGGCACTCTCCTACAATGAGCAGTACTTC.

About this clonotype: A much larger clone lies a single base off, so this may be a read error. CDR3 loop: CTSSVDGLAGIKNIQYF. The CDR3 region has the DNA TGTACCAGCAGCGTCGACGGACTAGCGGGTATCAAAAACATTCAGTACTTC. This rearrangement joins TRBV9 to TRBJ2-4; 11 bases agree with TRBD2. CDR3 length: 17 residues. In germline, CDR1 is SGDLS, CDR2 YYNGEE.

This clonotype was seen only a few times. The V call is TRBV20-1, the J call TRBJ2-7; no clear D. Germline V gene data show CDR1 as DFQATT and CDR2 as SNEGSKA (reference sequence). V dropped 0 bases and J dropped 1 base, with 16 bases sitting between them. This CDR3 has 16 amino acids. For the CDR3, the DNA is TGCAGTGCTAGAGATAAAGGGCAGGCCGGATCCTACGAGCAGTACTTC. It specifies CSARDKGQAGSYEQYF.

The chain employs TRBV13 and TRBJ2-2, with 9 bases lining up with TRBD2. Germline CDR1 PRHDT, CDR2 FYEKMQ (reference sequence). This CDR3 contains 17 residues. Trimming cost V 1 base and J 0 bases; bases outside gene matches: 3. The chain's CDR3 is CASSLETSGTNTGELFF. The CDR3 DNA reads TGTGCCAGCAGCTTAGAGACTAGCGGAACGAACACCGGGGAGCTGTTTTTT.

This clonotype has only a few counts. This may come from a read error, since a much larger clone is one base off. The chain uses TRBV13 and TRBJ2-7; D is tentatively TRBD1 or TRBD2 (6 bases each). The ends were cut back, 5 bases at V and 7 bases at J, with 18 bases in the middle. Germline CDR1 PRHDT, CDR2 FYEKMQ (reference sequence). The CDR3 extends over 14 amino acids. This chain's CDR3 is CASSPKGGNNEQYF. In nucleotides, the CDR3 is TGTGCCAGCAGCCCGAAGGGGGGCAACAATGAGCAGTACTTC. Looking up the rest from reference TRBV13 and TRBJ2-7 gives the full variable domain: AAGVIQSPRHLIKEKRETATLKCYPIPRHDTVYWYQQGPGQDPQFLISFYEKMQSDKGSIPDRFSAQQFSDYHSELNMSSLELGDSALYFCASSPKGGNNEQYFGPGTRLTVT.

This clonotype was found a few times. J is TRBJ2-3 and V is TRBV11-2; D is unresolved. The CDR3 runs 16 residues. V was trimmed by 1 base and J by 0 bases, leaving 11 bases between them. CDR1 is SGHAT and CDR2 is FQNNGV in the germline V gene. The CDR3 DNA follows: TGTGCCAGCAGCTTAGTGTCCGGAACTAGCACAGATACGCAGTATTTT. This codes for CASSLVSGTSTDTQYF.

This chain joins TRBV28 and TRBJ2-7; no reliable D call. The CDR3 is 14 residues long. Germline V gene sequence: CDR1 MDHEN, CDR2 SYDVKM. The V gene lost 3 bases and the J gene lost 2 bases, with 11 bases spanning the gap. The CDR3 nucleotides read TGTGCCAGCAGTTTGGGGTCCCCCCCCTACGAGCAGTACTTC. Residues: CASSLGSPPYEQYF. The whole variable domain, filled in from reference TRBV28 and TRBJ2-7, reads DVKVTQSSRYLVKRTGEKVFLECVQDMDHENMFWYRQDPGLGLRLIYFSYDVKMKEKGDIPEGYSVSREKKERFSLILESASTNQTSMYLCASSLGSPPYEQYFGPGTRLTVT.